This record covers a single TCR beta chain. What it recognizes is unknown. This sample stems from a study of blood T cells in healthy people across ages. Through a sample-barcoded 5' primer and a J-beta primer mix, a second PCR was run for 7 to 11 cycles. In TCRdb, the 5' RACE reads were re-called with MiXCR into one record per CDR3 protein. Among hundreds of thousands of distinct CDR3 sequences listed, 58% were seen once. Study-wide findings and caveats: Long-lived donors carried more naive CD4+ cells and greater diversity than aged donors. The unknown donor CMV status may have confounded expanded clonotype changes.

The CDR3 sequence is 14 residues long. Germline assignment: CDR1 SQVTM and CDR2 ANQGSEA. This chain connects TRBV29-1 to TRBJ2-5; the match to TRBD1 covers 7 bases. The DNA end favors TRBJ2-7, so the J call may be wrong. This clonotype was obtained from a man aged 60-69 years in good health. The sequenced material came from blood. This chain's CDR3 is CSVEDPTGANEQYF. The CDR3 DNA reads TGCAGCGTTGAAGATCCCACAGGGGCGAACGAGCAGTACTTC.